The sequence of this TCR beta chain was determined in a study of blood T cell repertoires in COVID-19. As for the study in general: COVID-19 samples from acute and convalescent phases originated in the United States, Italy and Spain. The cDNA or gDNA used as material had been derived from T cells, B-cell-depleted T cells, or PBMCs.

In the authors' methods: From reference gene primer amplification, estimates of nucleated cell counts were derived. The protocol was immunoSEQ multiplex PCR, while the TCRdb copy is restricted to in-frame clones and leaves out a portion. V, J and clone size reflect that table, while D and trimming were determined from the DNA. The table has 60,000 or so clones, roughly 74% seen once; the top ten hold 25% to 30%. Germline V CDR1 and CDR2: MDHEN, SYDVKM. The trim removed 6 bases at V and 0 bases at J, leaving 9 bases unmatched. This CDR3 comprises 17 residues. The chain links TRBV28 to TRBJ1-5; the match to TRBD1 covers 9 bases. The sequenced sample was peripheral blood. The source is a woman older than 75 with acute or convalescent COVID-19. The CDR3 DNA is TGTGCCAGCAGGTCAGAACAGGGGGCGCGTAGCAATCAGCCCCAGCATTTT. Translation gives CASRSEQGARSNQPQHF.